This is a list of T cell receptor beta chains from one sample in a study of cytomegalovirus exposure and HLA in healthy donors. Profiling relied on immunoSEQ multiplex PCR, and the TCRdb table lists in-frame clones only, not all of them. Of more than 55,000 clones listed, around 83% are singletons. Sequenced input: PBMCs. Receptors were obtained from a man aged 25-45 years in good health and CMV-seronegative. The CDR3 runs from the conserved cysteine through the conserved F or W. A D gene is named only where the DNA matches it firmly. A clone size is listed for some rows: how often the clone was seen (once, few, many), or a class if it is expanded.

cdr3_length,d_call,v_call,clone_size,j_call,cdr3_aa,cdr3_nt
17,TRBD2,TRBV19,once,TRBJ2-1,CASTRGTSGIRGNEQFF,TGTGCCAGTACCAGGGGGACTAGCGGGATCCGCGGAAATGAGCAGTTCTTC
15,-,TRBV27,-,TRBJ2-1,CASRSAGYSGNEQFF,TGTGCCAGCAGGTCGGCGGGGTACTCGGGGAATGAGCAGTTCTTC
20,TRBD2,TRBV5-1,once,TRBJ2-2,CASSLEAWTSGAQNTGELFF,TGCGCCAGCAGCTTGGAGGCTTGGACTAGCGGGGCCCAGAACACCGGGGAGCTGTTTTTT
13,TRBD1,TRBV7-2,-,TRBJ1-3,CASRPGTGLPIYF,TGTGCCAGCAGACCCGGGACAGGGCTCCCCATATATTTT
13,TRBD2,TRBV10-2,-,TRBJ2-7,CASSTSGMGEQYF,TGCGCCAGCAGTACTAGCGGGATGGGTGAGCAGTACTTC
15,TRBD2,TRBV9,few,TRBJ2-1,CASSAGLAGDNEQFF,TGTGCCAGCAGCGCGGGACTAGCGGGGGATAATGAGCAGTTCTTC
15,TRBD2,TRBV7-6,-,TRBJ2-5,CASSPRLAGEETQYF,TGTGCCAGCAGCCCCCGACTAGCGGGAGAAGAGACCCAGTACTTC
15,TRBD1,TRBV7-8,-,TRBJ1-2,CASSYLPGTDYGYTF,TGTGCCAGCAGTTACCTACCCGGGACAGACTATGGCTACACCTTC
14,TRBD1,TRBV10-3,once,TRBJ1-6,CAISPTGGGSPLHF,TGTGCCATCAGCCCGACAGGGGGTGGTTCACCCCTCCACTTT
19,TRBD2,TRBV2,-,TRBJ2-5,CASRGTRLAGGPVQETQYF,TGTGCCAGCAGGGGGACTAGACTAGCGGGGGGTCCAGTTCAAGAGACCCAGTACTTC
16,-,TRBV6-6,-,TRBJ1-5,CASSRWEGHGNQPQHF,TGTGCCAGCAGTCGGTGGGAGGGACACGGGAATCAGCCCCAGCATTTT
15,-,TRBV27,once,TRBJ2-3,CASSPLDKGGDTQYF,TGTGCCAGCAGTCCCCTGGACAAAGGGGGAGATACGCAGTATTTT
14,-,TRBV5-6,-,TRBJ2-7,CASSLGQATYEQYF,TGTGCCAGCAGCTTGGGACAGGCAACCTACGAGCAGTACTTC
17,-,TRBV28,-,TRBJ2-6,CASSFPGHLSGANVLTF,TGTGCCAGCAGTTTCCCGGGACACTTGTCCGGGGCCAACGTCCTGACTTTC
21,-,TRBV12-1,-,TRBJ2-2,CASSFAGPRPRREGRAGELFF,TGTGCCAGCAGCTTTGCGGGTCCCCGACCCAGACGGGAGGGGCGGGCCGGGGAGCTGTTTTTT
17,-,TRBV11-3,-,TRBJ2-3,CASSLAFSGASTDTQYF,TGTGCCAGCAGCTTAGCCTTCAGTGGGGCTAGCACAGATACGCAGTATTTT
13,-,TRBV29-1,-,TRBJ1-2,CSVEEEAPKGYTF,TGCAGCGTTGAAGAGGAGGCGCCGAAAGGCTACACCTTC
20,TRBD2,TRBV2,-,TRBJ2-3,CASSEIGRASYHSSTDTQYF,TGTGCCAGCAGTGAAATCGGGAGGGCCAGCTACCACTCTAGCACAGATACGCAGTATTTT
20,TRBD2,TRBV7-6,-,TRBJ2-6,CASSLVPSGRAPTGANVLTF,TGTGCCAGCAGCTTAGTACCTAGCGGGAGGGCCCCAACTGGGGCCAACGTCCTGACTTTC
11,-,TRBV30,-,TRBJ2-7,CAWSGVYEQYF,TGTGCCTGGAGTGGCGTGTACGAGCAGTACTTC
13,-,TRBV5-4,-,TRBJ2-3,CASSFELTDTQYF,TGTGCCAGCAGCTTCGAGTTGACAGATACGCAGTATTTT
15,TRBD1,TRBV6-5,-,TRBJ2-1,CASRLRDRVYNEQFF,TGTGCCAGCAGATTAAGGGACAGGGTCTACAATGAGCAGTTCTTC